This entry is about one T cell receptor (beta chain). Its cognate antigen is unknown. The germline V gene has CDR1 SGHTA and CDR2 FQGTGA. The CDR3 totals 18 residues. V lost 7 bases to trimming and J lost 6 bases, with 27 bases between them. These data come from a study of T cell clones after liver transplantation. Notes on the study in general: A larger donor-reactive than third-party decline suggested partial antigen-specific deletion. Small, mixed patient groups and varying post-transplant times limit these conclusions.

TCRdb's table, derived via immunoSEQ multiplex PCR, lists solely in-frame clones and lacks some. The sample has 85,000 to 110,000 clones, about 88% seen once. The TCR comes from a human patient who received a liver transplant. A share of the T cells may be of graft donor origin. The chain recombines TRBV7-3 with TRBJ2-2; TRBD1 is a possible D gene (8 bases). Sequenced here: CD4+ T cells from blood, sampled around 44 months after liver transplant. The CDR3 sequence is CASTDRVLAGDLPGELFF. The CDR3 DNA sequence: TGTGCCAGCACGGACAGGGTCTTGGCGGGGGACCTCCCCGGGGAGCTGTTTTTT.